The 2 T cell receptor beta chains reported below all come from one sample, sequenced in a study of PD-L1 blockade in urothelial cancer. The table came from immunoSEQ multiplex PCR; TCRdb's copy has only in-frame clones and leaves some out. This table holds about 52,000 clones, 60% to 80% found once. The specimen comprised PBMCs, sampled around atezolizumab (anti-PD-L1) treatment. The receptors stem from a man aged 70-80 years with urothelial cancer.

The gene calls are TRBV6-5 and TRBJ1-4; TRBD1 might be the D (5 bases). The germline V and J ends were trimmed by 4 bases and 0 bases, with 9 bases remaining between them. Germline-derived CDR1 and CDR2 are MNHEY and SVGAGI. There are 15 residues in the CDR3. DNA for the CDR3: TGTGCCAGCAGTTCCGGGGGTGCAACTAATGAAAAACTGTTTTTT. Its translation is CASSSGGATNEKLFF.

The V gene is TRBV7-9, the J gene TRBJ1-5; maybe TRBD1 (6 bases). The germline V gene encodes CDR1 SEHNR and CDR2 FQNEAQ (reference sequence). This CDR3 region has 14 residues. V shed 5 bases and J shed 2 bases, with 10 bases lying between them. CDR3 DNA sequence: TGTGCCAGCAGCCCCTACAGGGGCAATCAGCCCCAGCATTTT. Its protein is CASSPYRGNQPQHF.